Listed below are T cell receptor beta chains from one sample, sequenced in a study of blood T cell repertoires in COVID-19. TCRdb keeps only in-frame clones here, not all; method: immunoSEQ multiplex PCR. The sample consists of about 400,000 clones, around 89% of them appearing once. Material: peripheral blood. The receptors derive from a woman in her 30s with acute or convalescent COVID-19. The CDR3 runs from the conserved cysteine through the conserved F or W. A D gene is named only where the DNA matches it firmly. Size is omitted from some rows. Given values are once, few, many or a class for expanded clones.

TGTGCCAGCTCTACCAATCAGCCCCAGCATTTT	CASSTNQPQHF	TRBV6-5	-	TRBJ1-5	-
TGTGCCAGCAGCCCGGGAGGGGCCAAAAACATTCAGTACTTC	CASSPGGAKNIQYF	TRBV5-4	TRBD2	TRBJ2-4	many
TGTGCCAGCAGCGTAAAGGGGGCCCCGAGCACCGGGGAGCTGTTTTTT	CASSVKGAPSTGELFF	TRBV9	TRBD1	TRBJ2-2	-
TGTGCCAGCAGCCCAACATGGCGGGGGAGCGGTAACAATGAGCAGTTCTTC	CASSPTWRGSGNNEQFF	TRBV11-3	TRBD2	TRBJ2-1	-
TGCGCCAGCAGCCGACAGGACGAGAACACTGAAGCTTTCTTT	CASSRQDENTEAFF	TRBV5-1	-	TRBJ1-1	-
TGTGCCAGCGGGGGGACTAGCGGGGATCGGTTCTTC	CASGGTSGDRFF	TRBV6-5	TRBD2	TRBJ2-1	-
TGTGCCAGCGGGGGGTGGCAGGGGGGCACTGAAGCTTTCTTT	CASGGWQGGTEAFF	TRBV2	TRBD1	TRBJ1-1	-
TGTGCCAGCAGACCAGGGACTAGCGGTTCCTACGAGCAGTACTTC	CASRPGTSGSYEQYF	TRBV27	TRBD2	TRBJ2-7	-
TGTGCCAGTAGTACCACACTAGCGGGGCGGTTCTACGAGCAGTACTTC	CASSTTLAGRFYEQYF	TRBV19	TRBD2	TRBJ2-7	-
TGTGCCAGCAGTTTCTCCCGCTCTGGAAACACCATATATTTT	CASSFSRSGNTIYF	TRBV6-6	-	TRBJ1-3	-
TGTGCCAGCAGCTTAGTGGCAGGGGTGGTCGGGGTGGCTTCACCCCTCCACTTT	CASSLVAGVVGVASPLHF	TRBV7-2	-	TRBJ1-6	few
TGTGCCAGCAGCTTAGCTAGCGGGACCACCGGGGAGCTGTTTTTT	CASSLASGTTGELFF	TRBV11-2	TRBD2	TRBJ2-2	-
TGTGCCAGCAGCTTAAATGGGGGCGGGAGTGGAAACATTCAGTACTTC	CASSLNGGGSGNIQYF	TRBV7-3	-	TRBJ2-4	-
TGTGCCAGCAGCTCCGGACTAGCGGGGGGGGAGCAGTTCTTC	CASSSGLAGGEQFF	TRBV11-3	TRBD2	TRBJ2-1	-
TGTGCCATCGAAACGTTGGGGCACTCTGGAAACACCATATATTTT	CAIETLGHSGNTIYF	TRBV6-5	-	TRBJ1-3	-
TGCAGCGCGGGACAGGGGAGCGGGGAGCTGTTTTTT	CSAGQGSGELFF	TRBV29-1	TRBD1	TRBJ2-2	-
TGTGCCAGCAGTGCGGTGGGGCTCGGGGAGCAGTTCTTC	CASSAVGLGEQFF	TRBV2	-	TRBJ2-1	once
TGCGCCAGCAGGGCAGGGGCGTCAGATACGCAGTATTTT	CASRAGASDTQYF	TRBV10-2	-	TRBJ2-3	-
TGTGCCAGCAGCGAGTGGACAGTCACCGGGGAGCTGTTTTTT	CASSEWTVTGELFF	TRBV7-9	-	TRBJ2-2	-
TGTGCCAGCAGCTTGGTGGGCAGGGTAATTGATGGCTACACCTTC	CASSLVGRVIDGYTF	TRBV5-6	-	TRBJ1-2	-
TGTGCCAGCAGTTTCGTTGGAGACAGGGGGCTCTCTGGGGCCAACGTCCTGACTTTC	CASSFVGDRGLSGANVLTF	TRBV28	TRBD1	TRBJ2-6	-
TGTGCCAGTAGTCCCTCCCGACAGGGGAGGGGCACTGAAGCTTTCTTT	CASSPSRQGRGTEAFF	TRBV19	TRBD1	TRBJ1-1	-
TGTGCCAGCAGGAAGCAGGGGGAGAAAGGCACAGATACGCAGTATTTT	CASRKQGEKGTDTQYF	TRBV21-1	-	TRBJ2-3	-
TGTGCCTGGAGTCGGACTAGCGGGGCACAAGAGACCCAGTACTTC	CAWSRTSGAQETQYF	TRBV30	TRBD2	TRBJ2-5	-
TGTGCCAGCAGCCCGATGACTAGTAGGAATGAGCAGTTCTTC	CASSPMTSRNEQFF	TRBV9	-	TRBJ2-1	-
TGTGCCAGCAGTCCTGATACAGGGTTTTATTACTCTGGGGCCAACGTCCTGACTTTC	CASSPDTGFYYSGANVLTF	TRBV27	-	TRBJ2-6	-
TGTGCCAGAGGGGGGGGAAGAAGCCAGCCCCAGCATTTT	CARGGGRSQPQHF	TRBV5-4	-	TRBJ1-5	-
TGTGCCAGTAAAGACAGGAATCAGCCCCAGCATTTT	CASKDRNQPQHF	TRBV19	-	TRBJ1-5	few
TGTGCCAGCAGCCAAGCGGGGGTCGAAGGCTACACCTTC	CASSQAGVEGYTF	TRBV3-1/TRBV3-2	-	TRBJ1-2	once
TGTGCCAGCAGGGCTACAGGAGACTACGAGCAGTACTTC	CASRATGDYEQYF	TRBV6-5	-	TRBJ2-7	-
TGCGCCAGCAGCCAGGTTCTGACAGCCTCCTATGGCTACACCTTC	CASSQVLTASYGYTF	TRBV4-1	-	TRBJ1-2	-
TGTGCCAGCAGCGGGGGCCGCGGGGGTGAGCAGTTCTTC	CASSGGRGGEQFF	TRBV13	-	TRBJ2-1	-
TGTGCCATCAGTGACCACCAGGGGGCTTCTACATATGAGCAGTTCTTC	CAISDHQGASTYEQFF	TRBV10-3	TRBD1	TRBJ2-1	-
TGTGCCAGCGGGGCGACAGGGACTGGAAACACCATATATTTT	CASGATGTGNTIYF	TRBV2	TRBD1	TRBJ1-3	-
TGCAGTGCTAGTTTCAGGGGCAATGAAGCTTTCTTT	CSASFRGNEAFF	TRBV20-1	-	TRBJ1-1	few
TGCGCCAGCAGCCCCGGACAGGGTTTCTACGAGCAGTACTTC	CASSPGQGFYEQYF	TRBV5-1	TRBD1	TRBJ2-7	-
TGTGCCAGCAGTTCACACCTCTACGAGCAGTACTTC	CASSSHLYEQYF	TRBV12-3/TRBV12-4	-	TRBJ2-7	-
TGTGCCAGCAGCCGGAAAAAGAGTGGGGGGGCAGATACGCAGTATTTT	CASSRKKSGGADTQYF	TRBV5-4	TRBD2	TRBJ2-3	-
TGTGCCAGCATTCAGGGGCTTGGGGGAAACACCATATATTTT	CASIQGLGGNTIYF	TRBV28	-	TRBJ1-3	once
TGTGCCAACCAGCGGTACACCGGGGAGCTGTTTTTT	CANQRYTGELFF	TRBV21-1	-	TRBJ2-2	-
TGCGCCAGCAGCTTGGTAGACAGTCCCCGTGGCTACACCTTC	CASSLVDSPRGYTF	TRBV5-1	-	TRBJ1-2	-
TGCGCCAGCAGCTTGACAGGGTCTGAAGCTTTCTTT	CASSLTGSEAFF	TRBV5-1	-	TRBJ1-1	-
TGTGCCAGTAGTATGATGGGGGGTTCATTCGATGGCTACACCTTC	CASSMMGGSFDGYTF	TRBV19	-	TRBJ1-2	-
TGTGCCAGCAGTTTAAAACCCAGGGGCGCGTTCACCGGGGAGCTGTTTTTT	CASSLKPRGAFTGELFF	TRBV27	-	TRBJ2-2	-
TGCGCCAGCAGTGAGTCCGGACAGGCGAACACCGGGGAGCTGTTTTTT	CASSESGQANTGELFF	TRBV10-1	TRBD1	TRBJ2-2	few
TGTGCCAGCAGCCCCACAGGGATGGGCTTCAACACTGAAGCTTTCTTT	CASSPTGMGFNTEAFF	TRBV5-8	-	TRBJ1-1	-
TGTGCCAGTTTGGACAGGGTGAACACTGAAGCTTTCTTT	CASLDRVNTEAFF	TRBV2	TRBD1	TRBJ1-1	many
TGTGCCATCAGTCCCTTCGGGGAAAAACTGTTTTTT	CAISPFGEKLFF	TRBV10-3	-	TRBJ1-4	-
TGTGCCAGCAGCTTAGTGGCAGGGGGACGCTATGGCTACACCTTC	CASSLVAGGRYGYTF	TRBV11-2	TRBD1	TRBJ1-2	-
TGCGCCAGCAGCTACGGACAGGAATCACCCCTCCACTTT	CASSYGQESPLHF	TRBV4-1	TRBD1	TRBJ1-6	-
TGTGCCAGCAGCTCAGCTTACAGGGGCACTGAAGCTTTCTTT	CASSSAYRGTEAFF	TRBV5-4	TRBD1	TRBJ1-1	-
TGTGCCAGCAGACCCCCTACTAGCAGAGCTCCCCAGTACTTC	CASRPPTSRAPQYF	TRBV6-5	-	TRBJ2-5	-
TGTGCCAGCAGTTCTCCGACCCAGGCAAGCTATGGCTACACCTTC	CASSSPTQASYGYTF	TRBV27	-	TRBJ1-2	-
TGTGCCTGGAGTGTTGGGGCGGGGACCTACAATGAGCAGTTCTTC	CAWSVGAGTYNEQFF	TRBV30	-	TRBJ2-1	-
TGTGCCAGCAGCTTAAGCGGGACAGGGAAGTTGGATGAGCAGTTCTTC	CASSLSGTGKLDEQFF	TRBV11-1	TRBD1	TRBJ2-1	-
TGTGCCAGCAGCTTCATCTCTGGAAACACCATATATTTT	CASSFISGNTIYF	TRBV7-8	-	TRBJ1-3	-
TGTGCCAGCAGCGTAGACGTGGGACTATCCAGGGAGCAGTACTTC	CASSVDVGLSREQYF	TRBV9	TRBD2	TRBJ2-7	-
TGTGCCAGCAGCGTAGCAGATTTGAGCGCTGAAGCTTTCTTT	CASSVADLSAEAFF	TRBV9	-	TRBJ1-1	-
TGTGCCAGTAGTATACGGGTGGGTTACGAGCAGTACTTC	CASSIRVGYEQYF	TRBV19	-	TRBJ2-7	-